This T cell receptor (beta chain) is drawn from a study of blood T cell repertoires in COVID-19. At the level of the study: PBMCs, B-cell-depleted T cells, or T cells were the source of the cDNA or gDNA that made up the material.

Repertoires were generated with immunoSEQ multiplex PCR, while TCRdb's copy carries only in-frame clones and drops some. Of approximately 120,000 clones in the sample, over 65% were seen once. This CDR3 has 17 residues. Germline V gene data show CDR1 as MNHEY and CDR2 as SMNVEV (reference sequence). V lost 5 bases to trimming and J lost 3 bases; unmatched junction nucleotides: 9. Sequenced: peripheral blood. The rearrangement links TRBV27 to TRBJ2-6, with TRBD2 identical over 8 bases. The receptor was isolated from a woman in her sixties with acute or convalescent COVID-19. As DNA, the CDR3 is TGTGCCAGCAGTCTCTTCGGGAGGGCAGGTGGGGCCAACGTCCTGACTTTC. Its protein is CASSLFGRAGGANVLTF.